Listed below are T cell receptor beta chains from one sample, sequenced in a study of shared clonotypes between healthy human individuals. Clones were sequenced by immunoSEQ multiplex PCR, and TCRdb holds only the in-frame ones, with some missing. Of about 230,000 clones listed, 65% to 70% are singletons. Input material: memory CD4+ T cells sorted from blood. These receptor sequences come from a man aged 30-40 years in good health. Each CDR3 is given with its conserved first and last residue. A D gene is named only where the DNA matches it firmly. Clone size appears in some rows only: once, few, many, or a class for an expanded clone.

CASSFDPYESQPQHF	TGTGCCAGCAGCTTTGACCCCTATGAGAGTCAGCCCCAGCATTTT	TRBJ1-5	TRBV5-6	-	-
CASSVGVGQETQYF	TGTGCCAGCAGCGTCGGAGTAGGCCAAGAGACCCAGTACTTC	TRBJ2-5	TRBV9	few	-
CASSLTAANTEAFF	TGTGCCAGCAGCTTAACGGCAGCGAACACTGAAGCTTTCTTT	TRBJ1-1	TRBV7-9	-	-
CASSLIQGQGANEQFF	TGTGCCAGCAGCCTTATTCAGGGACAGGGGGCCAATGAGCAGTTCTTC	TRBJ2-1	TRBV11-2	-	TRBD1
CAWSRPGGGWTEAFF	TGTGCCTGGAGTCGCCCAGGGGGCGGGTGGACTGAAGCTTTCTTT	TRBJ1-1	TRBV30	-	TRBD1
CASSLSPSGSLETQYF	TGTGCCAGCAGTTTATCGCCTAGCGGGAGCTTGGAGACCCAGTACTTC	TRBJ2-5	TRBV27	few	TRBD2
CASSLEVRTGGTGELFF	TGTGCCAGCAGCTTGGAAGTACGGACCGGGGGAACCGGGGAGCTGTTTTTT	TRBJ2-2	TRBV5-4	-	-
CASSRDGRVATQYF	TGTGCCAGCAGTCGTGACGGCAGGGTTGCGACCCAGTACTTC	TRBJ2-5	TRBV28	-	-
CASRTLDMNTEAFF	TGTGCCAGCAGGACGTTGGACATGAACACTGAAGCTTTCTTT	TRBJ1-1	TRBV27	-	-
CASSISRMGNTIYF	TGTGCCAGCAGTATCAGTCGAATGGGAAACACCATATATTTT	TRBJ1-3	TRBV28	-	-
CASSVRDSRTDTQYF	TGTGCCAGCAGTGTACGGGATTCGCGCACAGATACGCAGTATTTT	TRBJ2-3	TRBV28	-	-
CASSSGLASQETQYF	TGCGCCAGCAGCTCAGGACTAGCGAGTCAAGAGACCCAGTACTTC	TRBJ2-5	TRBV5-1	-	TRBD2
CASSPPEGGRDYEQYF	TGTGCCAGCTCACCACCGGAAGGCGGGAGGGACTACGAGCAGTACTTC	TRBJ2-7	TRBV18	-	TRBD2
CASSLTGGPGNTIYF	TGTGCCAGCAGTTTAACGGGGGGCCCTGGAAACACCATATATTTT	TRBJ1-3	TRBV27	many	-
CASSPGQGGLTEAFF	TGTGCCAGCTCACCGGGACAGGGAGGTCTCACTGAAGCTTTCTTT	TRBJ1-1	TRBV18	-	TRBD1
CASSFAGLSSNEQFF	TGTGCCAGCAGTTTTGCAGGACTCTCATCCAATGAGCAGTTCTTC	TRBJ2-1	TRBV28	-	-
CASSLQGQNYGYTF	TGTGCCAGCAGCTTACAGGGGCAAAACTATGGCTACACCTTC	TRBJ1-2	TRBV5-6	-	TRBD1
CASRGGRAEGSYNEQFF	TGTGCCAGCAGAGGCGGGAGGGCCGAAGGGTCCTACAATGAGCAGTTCTTC	TRBJ2-1	TRBV7-2	-	TRBD2
CASSRSSGKQFF	TGTGCCAGCAGTCGGTCCAGTGGTAAGCAGTTCTTC	TRBJ2-1	TRBV2	-	-
CASSWMGGRFLYEQYF	TGCGCCAGCAGCTGGATGGGGGGACGTTTCCTTTACGAGCAGTACTTC	TRBJ2-7	TRBV5-1	-	-